This is a list of T cell receptor beta chains from one sample in a study of shared clonotypes between healthy human individuals. Clones were sequenced by immunoSEQ multiplex PCR, and TCRdb holds only the in-frame ones, with some missing. This sample carries 2 million to 2.5 million clones, 85% to 95% of them seen once, and the ten largest clones take 0.39%. Material: naive CD4+ T cells from PBMCs. These receptors all stem from a man aged 18 to 35 in good health. Some clones in this sample may be carry-over from other donors' samples. Each CDR3 is given with its conserved first and last residue.

>TRBV28
CASSHLTTGPGPETQYF
>TRBV12-5
CASGLAGAGYTF
>TRBV5-4
CASRSGTENRGYTF
>TRBV28
CASSLTPGQTNTEAFF
>TRBV28
CASSVITDTQYF
>TRBV7-9
CASSPRGQGGSFTEAFF
>TRBV7-3
CASSPSRLMNTGELFF
>TRBV5-1
CASSSVTRNQETQYF
>TRBV4-3
CASSQVRVRPPAEQFF
>TRBV11-3
CASSLEGGSYDNEQFF
>TRBV5-6
CASSLVRRKETQYF
>TRBV10-3
CAISVTVYEQYF
>TRBV5-1
CASSLPGGSNEQFF
>TRBV29-1
CSAIRGQGTEAFF
>TRBV27
CASSFGPLGSYEQYF
>TRBV7-9
CASSSPTGLIGDTGELFF
>TRBV5-6
CASSTGGRERAFF
>TRBV5-1
CASSPRGGNTEAFF
>TRBV6-6
CASNQGAHTEAFF
>TRBV28
CASRIQETQYF
>TRBV7-3
CASSLGSLSGANVLTF
>TRBV5-1
CASSLEAANEKLFF
>TRBV28
CASSLGHQSSTDTQYF
>TRBV4-1
CASSQANFFSGNTIYF
>TRBV5-1
CASSPGQGSDTQYF
>TRBV5-4
CASSLDRGGTEAFF
>TRBV5-1
CASSPGQGWNEQFF
>TRBV2
CASQVEGARTEAFF
>TRBV6-1
CASTPGDIYGYTF
>TRBV6-1
CASSAREGETQYF
>TRBV6-1
CASSRDRSNYGYTF
>TRBV5-6
CASSPLFSASGKVNEQFF
>TRBV28
CASSLTYGELFF
>TRBV18
CASSPGAVRNTEAFF
>TRBV19
CASTYGTGLGPYNEQFF
>TRBV9
CASSVGAGENEQYF
>TRBV7-2
CASSLGGQRYEQYF
>TRBV5-6
CASSLAPGSSYNEQFF
>TRBV28
CASSGPGYSLNEQFF
>TRBV10-3
CAISRTGAPLYGYTF
>TRBV5-1
CASSPTSGSTDTQYF
>TRBV19
CASSKDPGQGGNTIYF
>TRBV28
CASSSDRGRSDTQYF
>TRBV27
CASSGRGPGANVLTF
>TRBV6-6
CASRAGSYEQYF
>TRBV10-3
CAISETRGPGRVELFF